The TCR beta chain described here comes from a study of blood T cell repertoires in COVID-19 (dated by TCRdb to the early 2020s). Context from the whole study: Samples covering the acute and convalescent phases of COVID-19 were provided by collaborators in the United States, Italy and Spain. The material from the prospective study consisted of cDNA or gDNA derived from T cells, B-cell-depleted T cells, or PBMCs. Deeply sampled blood TCRbeta repertoires from subjects exposed to, actively infected with, or recovered from COVID-19 were included in the dataset. The repertoires were made available in a free public database intended to serve as a resource for research on the immune response to SARS-CoV-2. The samples were drawn from two sources: the first 160 participants of the ongoing ImmuneRACE study, and about 1,300 subjects contributed by 6 global collaborators. A de-identified subject ID, COVID-19 status, age in years and sex were almost always included in the sample metadata. Where available, HLA class I and class II types were obtained from metadata supplied by the sample provider rather than from assay-based typing. General conclusions and limits of the study: How much clinical and demographic metadata was included differed by source and by participant, and the metadata was provided uncurated.

With regard to this clone: What antigen it recognizes has not been identified. Qualities for individual bases were not recorded, and no much larger clone is one base off.

The germline V gene (reference sequence) yields SEHNR for CDR1 and FQNEAQ for CDR2. Trimming removed 5 bases from V and 2 bases from J, leaving 10 bases between the germline ends. The CDR3 contains 13 residues, cysteine and valine counted. The DNA shown is the 39-base CDR3, in frame from base 1. TCRbeta CDR3 regions were amplified from genomic DNA using the immunoSEQ Assay, a bias-controlled multiplex PCR. The paper's data handling went like this. The number of nucleated cells in each sample was estimated from the amplification of reference gene primers within the assay. To quantify the absolute abundance of each unique TCRbeta CDR3 rearrangement, sequence reads were collapsed and filtered. For each sample, productive Simpson clonality was calculated as the square root of Simpson's diversity index over productive rearrangements. This is the immuneACCESS table as TCRdb keeps it, with only in-frame sequences that have V and J called. A part of the clones is gone; compared with another copy, unresolved V genes explain less than half, and the rest is unexplained. V and J calls and clone size follow that table, whereas D and trimming were derived from the DNA. The sample yields about 80,000 clones; about 79% were counted once. The top ten clones comprise approximately 15% of the sample.

The collaborating institutions used their own protocols to collect whole blood in K2EDTA tubes. For TCRbeta analysis, collaborator samples were shipped as frozen whole blood, as isolated PBMCs, or as DNA extracted from either sample type. This receptor was obtained from a human donor in a cohort sampled during active COVID-19. This receptor chain uses TRBV7-9 and TRBJ2-7; matching of 6 bases hints at TRBD2 as the D gene. Material for sequencing was peripheral blood. At the DNA level, the sequence is TGTGCCAGCAGCCCGGGACTTCCCTACGAGCAGTACGTC. This sequence encodes CASSPGLPYEQYV.